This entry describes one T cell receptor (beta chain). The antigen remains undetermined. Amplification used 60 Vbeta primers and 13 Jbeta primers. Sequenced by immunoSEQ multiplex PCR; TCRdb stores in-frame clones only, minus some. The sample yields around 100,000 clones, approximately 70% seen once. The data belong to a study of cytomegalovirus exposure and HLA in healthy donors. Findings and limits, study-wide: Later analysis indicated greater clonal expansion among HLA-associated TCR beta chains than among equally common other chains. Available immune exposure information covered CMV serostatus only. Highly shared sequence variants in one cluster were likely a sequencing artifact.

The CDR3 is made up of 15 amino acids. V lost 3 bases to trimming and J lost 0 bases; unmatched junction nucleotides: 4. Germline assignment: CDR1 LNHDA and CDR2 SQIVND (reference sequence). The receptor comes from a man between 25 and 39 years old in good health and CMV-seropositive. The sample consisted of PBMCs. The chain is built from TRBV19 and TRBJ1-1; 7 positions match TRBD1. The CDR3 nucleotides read TGTGCCAGTAGTATCCACGGACAGGTGAACACTGAAGCTTTCTTT. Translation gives CASSIHGQVNTEAFF.